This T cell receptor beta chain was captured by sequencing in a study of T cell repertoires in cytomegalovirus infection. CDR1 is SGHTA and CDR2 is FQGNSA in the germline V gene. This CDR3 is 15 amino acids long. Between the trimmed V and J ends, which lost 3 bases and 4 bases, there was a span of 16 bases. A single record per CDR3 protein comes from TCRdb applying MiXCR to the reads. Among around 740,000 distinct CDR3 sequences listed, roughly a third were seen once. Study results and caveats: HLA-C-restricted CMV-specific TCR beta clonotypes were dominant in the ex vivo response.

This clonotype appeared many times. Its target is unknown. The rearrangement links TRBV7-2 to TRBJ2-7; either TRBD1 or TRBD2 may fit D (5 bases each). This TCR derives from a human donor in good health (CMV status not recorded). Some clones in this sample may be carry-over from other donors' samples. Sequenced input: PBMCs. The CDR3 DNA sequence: TGTGCCAGCAGCTTGGGGTGGGGGACGCCGTACGAGCAGTACTTC. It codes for CASSLGWGTPYEQYF.